This passage covers 6 T cell receptor beta chains from one sample sequenced in a study of T cells in Graves' hyperthyroidism and ophthalmopathy. The source material, RNA transcripts, was used to amplify TCR beta CDR3 regions. HTBI primers were the set used in a first-round RT-PCR of the TCR CDR3. TCRdb recomputed calls from the multiplex PCR reads with MiXCR, one row per CDR3 protein. The repertoire has 600,000 to 850,000 distinct CDR3 sequences, about 19% of them found once; the top ten carry over 15%. Source material: blood. The receptors shown here come from a woman aged 45 to 65 with Graves' hyperthyroidism that later progressed to Graves' ophthalmopathy.

The chain has TRBV19 and TRBJ1-4; tentatively, D is TRBD1 (5 bases). The germline V gene encodes CDR1 LNHDA and CDR2 SQIVND (reference sequence). CDR3 length: 11 residues. Trimming removed 6 bases from V and 12 bases from J, with 11 bases in between. CDR3 nucleotides: TGTGCCAGTAGCGGGGACCTAGAACTGTTTTTT. Its translation: CASSGDLELFF.

This clonotype was seen many times. The chain joins TRBV27 to TRBJ1-5, with D possibly being TRBD1 (6 bases). CDR3 length: 16 amino acids. The germline gives CDR1 MNHEY, CDR2 SMNVEV (reference sequence). Trimming stripped 5 bases from V and 3 bases from J, with 17 bases between. CDR3 protein: CASSALPGANNQPQHF. CDR3 nucleotides: TGTGCCAGCAGTGCCCTCCCAGGGGCAAACAATCAGCCCCAGCATTTT.

The J gene is TRBJ2-2, the V gene TRBV5-1, with a tentative D call TRBD1 (5 bases). The CDR3 runs to 16 residues. The ends were cut back, 0 bases at V and 3 bases at J, with 12 bases in the middle. The germline CDR1 and CDR2 sequences are SGHRS and YFSETQ. As DNA, the CDR3 is TGCGCCAGCAGCTTGGAGGGTCAGGGTTACACCGGGGAGCTGTTTTTT. As protein: CASSLEGQGYTGELFF. The variable domain in full, completed from reference TRBV5-1 and TRBJ2-2, reads KAGVTQTPRYLIKTRGQQVTLSCSPISGHRSVSWYQQTPGQGLQFLFEYFSETQRNKGNFPGRFSGRQFSNSRSEMNVSTLELGDSALYLCASSLEGQGYTGELFFGEGSRLTVL.

This clonotype was counted at least ten times. V is TRBV20-1 and J is TRBJ1-1; D is undetermined. V was cut by 0 bases and J by 3 bases, with 17 bases left in between. CDR3 length: 16 residues. Germline V gene lookup returns CDR1 DFQATT and CDR2 SNEGSKA (reference sequence). CDR3 in DNA: TGCAGTGCTAGAGATAGGGTATATATCGCGGACACTGAAGCTTTCTTT. This encodes CSARDRVYIADTEAFF.

V usage is TRBV7-9 and J usage is TRBJ1-2, with unresolved D. The V gene's germline CDR1 is SEHNR and CDR2 FQNEAQ (reference sequence). The CDR3 has 13 residues. The V end was cut by 1 base, the J end by 7 bases, with 10 bases between. CDR3 in DNA: TGTGCCAGCAGCTTAGTATCACAGCCTGGCTACACCTTC. It specifies CASSLVSQPGYTF.

The genes are TRBV4-2 and TRBJ1-5; weak D call: TRBD1 (5 bases). Trimming shortened V by 0 bases and J by 5 bases, and 11 bases separated the two germline ends. The V gene's germline CDR1 is LGHNA and CDR2 YNFKEQ. CDR3 length: 15 amino acids. CDR3 loop: CASSQDPQGYQPQHF. In DNA form, the CDR3 reads TGTGCCAGCAGCCAAGATCCGCAGGGATATCAGCCCCAGCATTTT.